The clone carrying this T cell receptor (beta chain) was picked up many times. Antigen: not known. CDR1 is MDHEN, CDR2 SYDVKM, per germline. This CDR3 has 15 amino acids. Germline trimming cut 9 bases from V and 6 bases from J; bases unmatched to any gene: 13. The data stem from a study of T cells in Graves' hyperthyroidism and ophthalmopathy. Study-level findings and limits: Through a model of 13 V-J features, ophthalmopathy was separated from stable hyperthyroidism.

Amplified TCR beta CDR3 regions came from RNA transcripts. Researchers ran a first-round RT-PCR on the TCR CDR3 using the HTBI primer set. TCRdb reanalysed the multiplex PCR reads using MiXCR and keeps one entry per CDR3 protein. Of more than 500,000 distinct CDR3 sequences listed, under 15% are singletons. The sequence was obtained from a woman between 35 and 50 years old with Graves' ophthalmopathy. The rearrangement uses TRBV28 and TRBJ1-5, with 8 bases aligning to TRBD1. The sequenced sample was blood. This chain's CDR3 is CASLKLTGAAQPQHF. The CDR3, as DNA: TGTGCCAGTCTAAAACTGACAGGGGCCGCTCAGCCCCAGCATTTT.